This T cell receptor (beta chain) originates from a study of early T cells in non-severe SARS-CoV-2 infection. As for the study in general: The study sequenced bulk RNA from unsorted whole blood, with chains unpaired. General study results and limits: A preference for anti-spike CD8 responses marked VDJdb matching, which missed private and CD4 specificities.

MiXCR, run by TCRdb on the 5' RACE reads, gives a single entry per CDR3 protein. Of more than 25,000 distinct CDR3 sequences detected, roughly 5.1% appear once; the ten largest clones hold roughly 2.5%. This clonotype appeared many times. Its target is not known. Germline V gene data show CDR1 as SGDLS and CDR2 as YYNGEE. This CDR3 comprises 15 residues. V was pared by 1 base and J by 5 bases, with 5 bases of the junction left unmatched. The sample comprised whole blood. The TCR was taken from an adult who was a healthcare worker with PCR-confirmed SARS-CoV-2 infection or an uninfected control (not recorded which). The chain is built from TRBV9 and TRBJ1-4; TRBD1 agrees at 7 bases. CDR3 sequence reads: CASSVRGQLNEKLFF. In DNA, the CDR3 is TGTGCCAGCAGCGTAAGGGGGCAGTTAAATGAAAAACTGTTTTTT.